This TCR beta chain was documented in a study of T cell responses to AZD1222 COVID-19 vaccine. Produced via immunoSEQ multiplex PCR; TCRdb's table is partial and in-frame only. The sample contains more than 150,000 clones, around 87% of which appear only once. This clonotype originated in an adult in good health. The source was peripheral blood, collected on day 0 of MenACWY control vaccination.

CDR3: CASSPIDRVADTQYF. The DNA of the CDR3 is TGTGCCAGCAGTCCCATTGACAGGGTCGCAGATACGCAGTATTTT. This chain connects TRBV6-5 to TRBJ2-3, with 7 bases identical to TRBD1. The germline gives CDR1 MNHEY, CDR2 SVGAGI. CDR3 length: 15 residues. With 5 bases clipped from V and 4 bases from J, the junction kept 9 bases outside the gene matches.